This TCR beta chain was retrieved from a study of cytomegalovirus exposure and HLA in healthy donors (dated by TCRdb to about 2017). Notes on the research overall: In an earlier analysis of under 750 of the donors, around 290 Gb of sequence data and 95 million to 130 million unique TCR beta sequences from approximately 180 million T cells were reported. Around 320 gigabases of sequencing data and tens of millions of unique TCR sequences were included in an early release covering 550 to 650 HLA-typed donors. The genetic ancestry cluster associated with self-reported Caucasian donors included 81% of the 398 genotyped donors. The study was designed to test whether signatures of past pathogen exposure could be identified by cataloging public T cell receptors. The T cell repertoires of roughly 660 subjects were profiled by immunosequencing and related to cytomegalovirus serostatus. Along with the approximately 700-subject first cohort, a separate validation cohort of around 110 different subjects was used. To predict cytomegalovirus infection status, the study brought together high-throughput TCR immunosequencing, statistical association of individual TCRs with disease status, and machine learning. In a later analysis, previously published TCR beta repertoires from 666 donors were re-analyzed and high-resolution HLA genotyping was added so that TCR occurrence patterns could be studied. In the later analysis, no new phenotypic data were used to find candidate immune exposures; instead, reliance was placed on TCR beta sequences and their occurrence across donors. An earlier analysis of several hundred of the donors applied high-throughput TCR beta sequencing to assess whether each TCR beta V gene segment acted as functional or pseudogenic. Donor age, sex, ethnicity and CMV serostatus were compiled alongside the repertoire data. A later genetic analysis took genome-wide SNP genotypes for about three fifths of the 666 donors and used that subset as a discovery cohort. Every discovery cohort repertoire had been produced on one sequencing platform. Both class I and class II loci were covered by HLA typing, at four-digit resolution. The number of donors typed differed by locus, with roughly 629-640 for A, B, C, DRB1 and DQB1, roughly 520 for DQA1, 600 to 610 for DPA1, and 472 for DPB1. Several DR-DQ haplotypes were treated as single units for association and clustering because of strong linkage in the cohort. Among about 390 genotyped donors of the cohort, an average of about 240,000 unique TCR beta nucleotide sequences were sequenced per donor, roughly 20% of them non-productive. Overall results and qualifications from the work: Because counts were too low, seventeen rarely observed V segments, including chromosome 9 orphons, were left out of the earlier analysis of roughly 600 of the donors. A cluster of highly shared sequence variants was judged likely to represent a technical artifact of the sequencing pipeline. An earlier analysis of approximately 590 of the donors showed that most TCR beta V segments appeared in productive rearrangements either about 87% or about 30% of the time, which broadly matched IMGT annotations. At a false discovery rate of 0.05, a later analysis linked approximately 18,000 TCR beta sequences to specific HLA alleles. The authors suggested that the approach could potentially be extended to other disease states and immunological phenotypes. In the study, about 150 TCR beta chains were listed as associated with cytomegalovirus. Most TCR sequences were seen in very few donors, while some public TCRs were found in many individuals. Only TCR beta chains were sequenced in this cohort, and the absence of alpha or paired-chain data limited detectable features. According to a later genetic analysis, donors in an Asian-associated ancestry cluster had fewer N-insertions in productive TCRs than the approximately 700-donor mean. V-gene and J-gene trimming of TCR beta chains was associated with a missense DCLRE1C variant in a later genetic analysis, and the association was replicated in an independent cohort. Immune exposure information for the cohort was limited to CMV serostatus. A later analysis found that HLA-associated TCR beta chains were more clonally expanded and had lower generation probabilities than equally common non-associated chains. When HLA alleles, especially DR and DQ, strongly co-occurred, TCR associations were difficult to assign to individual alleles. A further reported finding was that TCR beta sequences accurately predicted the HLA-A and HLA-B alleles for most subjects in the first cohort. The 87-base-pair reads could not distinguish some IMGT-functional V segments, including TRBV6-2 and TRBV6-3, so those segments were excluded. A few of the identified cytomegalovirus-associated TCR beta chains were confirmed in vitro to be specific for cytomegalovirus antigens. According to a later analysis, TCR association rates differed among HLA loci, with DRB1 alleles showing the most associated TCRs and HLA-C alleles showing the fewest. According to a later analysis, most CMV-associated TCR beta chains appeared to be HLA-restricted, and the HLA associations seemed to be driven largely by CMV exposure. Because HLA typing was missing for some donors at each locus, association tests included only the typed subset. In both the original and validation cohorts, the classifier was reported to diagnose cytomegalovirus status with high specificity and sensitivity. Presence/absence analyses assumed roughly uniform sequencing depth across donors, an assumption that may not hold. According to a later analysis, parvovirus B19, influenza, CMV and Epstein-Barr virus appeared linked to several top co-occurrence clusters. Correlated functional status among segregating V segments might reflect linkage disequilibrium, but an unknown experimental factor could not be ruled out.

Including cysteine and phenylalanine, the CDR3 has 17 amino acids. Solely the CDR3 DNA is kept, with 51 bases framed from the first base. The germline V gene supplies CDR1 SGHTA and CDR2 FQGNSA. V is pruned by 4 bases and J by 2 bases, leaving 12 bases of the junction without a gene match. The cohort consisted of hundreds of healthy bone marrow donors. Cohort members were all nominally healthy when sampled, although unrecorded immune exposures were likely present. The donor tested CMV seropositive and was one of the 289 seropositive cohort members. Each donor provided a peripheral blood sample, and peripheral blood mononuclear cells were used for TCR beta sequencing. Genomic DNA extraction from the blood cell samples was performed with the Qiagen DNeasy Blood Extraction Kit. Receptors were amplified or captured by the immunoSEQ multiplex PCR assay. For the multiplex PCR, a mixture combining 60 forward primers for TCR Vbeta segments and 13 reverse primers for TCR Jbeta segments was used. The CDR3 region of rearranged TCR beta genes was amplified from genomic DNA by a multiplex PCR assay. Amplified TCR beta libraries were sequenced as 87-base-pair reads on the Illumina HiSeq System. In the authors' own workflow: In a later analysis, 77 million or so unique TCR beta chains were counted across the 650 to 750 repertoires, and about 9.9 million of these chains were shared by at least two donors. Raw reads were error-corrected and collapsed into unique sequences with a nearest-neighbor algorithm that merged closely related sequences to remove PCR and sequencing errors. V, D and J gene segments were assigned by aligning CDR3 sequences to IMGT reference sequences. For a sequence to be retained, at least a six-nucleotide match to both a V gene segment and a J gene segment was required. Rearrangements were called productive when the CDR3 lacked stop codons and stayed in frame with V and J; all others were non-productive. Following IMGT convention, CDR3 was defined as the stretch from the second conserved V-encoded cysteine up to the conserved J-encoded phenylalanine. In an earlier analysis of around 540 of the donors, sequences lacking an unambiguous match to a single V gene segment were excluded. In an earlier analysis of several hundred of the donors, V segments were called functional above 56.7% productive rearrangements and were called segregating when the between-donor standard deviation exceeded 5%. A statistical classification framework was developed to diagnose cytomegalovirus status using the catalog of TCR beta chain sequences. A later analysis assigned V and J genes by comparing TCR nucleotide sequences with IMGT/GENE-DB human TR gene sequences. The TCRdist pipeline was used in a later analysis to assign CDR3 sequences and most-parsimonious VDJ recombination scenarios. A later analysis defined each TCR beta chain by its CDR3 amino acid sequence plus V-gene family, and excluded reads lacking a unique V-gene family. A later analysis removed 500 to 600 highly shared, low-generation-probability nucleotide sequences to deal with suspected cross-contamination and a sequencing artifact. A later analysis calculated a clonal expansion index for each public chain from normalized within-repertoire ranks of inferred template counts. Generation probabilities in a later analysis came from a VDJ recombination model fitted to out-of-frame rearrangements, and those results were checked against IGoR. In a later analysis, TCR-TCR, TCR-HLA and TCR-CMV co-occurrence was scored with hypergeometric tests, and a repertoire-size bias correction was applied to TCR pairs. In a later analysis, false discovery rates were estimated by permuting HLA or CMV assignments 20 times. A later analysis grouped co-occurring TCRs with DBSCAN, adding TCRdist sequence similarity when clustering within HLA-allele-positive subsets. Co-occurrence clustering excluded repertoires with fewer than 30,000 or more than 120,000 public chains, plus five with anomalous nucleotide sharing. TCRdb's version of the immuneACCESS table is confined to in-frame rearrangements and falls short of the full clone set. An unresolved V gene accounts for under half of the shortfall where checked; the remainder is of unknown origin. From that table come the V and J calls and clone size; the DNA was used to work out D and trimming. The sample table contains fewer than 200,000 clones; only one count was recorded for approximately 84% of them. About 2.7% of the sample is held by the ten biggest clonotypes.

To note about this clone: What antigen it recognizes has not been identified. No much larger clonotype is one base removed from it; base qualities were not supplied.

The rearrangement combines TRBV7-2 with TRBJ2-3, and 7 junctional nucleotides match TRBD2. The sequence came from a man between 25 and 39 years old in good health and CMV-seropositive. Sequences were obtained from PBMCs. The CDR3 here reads CASSYRWSGGSTDTQYF. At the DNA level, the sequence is TGTGCCAGCAGCTACCGTTGGTCGGGAGGTTCCACAGATACGCAGTATTTT.